This is a list of T cell receptor beta chains from one sample in a study of CD8 T cells in ankylosing spondylitis. MiXCR was run by TCRdb on the 5' RACE reads, yielding one entry per CDR3 protein. Of about 340,000 distinct CDR3 sequences in the sample, about 15% were seen once. The sequencing input was blood, either unsorted or a sorted T cell fraction (not recorded which). Receptors were obtained from a male donor with ankylosing spondylitis or in good health (not recorded which). Each CDR3 is given with its conserved first and last residue. D genes are given only for firm matches. Only some rows state a clone size, as once, few, many or a class for expanded clones.

size: many; D: TRBD1; V: TRBV11-2; J: TRBJ2-5; CDR3: CASSLGTGGFGETQYF; DNA: TGTGCCAGCAGCTTAGGGACAGGGGGATTCGGGGAGACCCAGTACTTC
size: many; D: -; V: TRBV11-2; J: TRBJ2-5; CDR3: CASSPPRTAQKQETQYF; DNA: TGTGCCAGCAGCCCTCCTCGGACAGCACAGAAGCAAGAGACCCAGTACTTC
size: few; D: -; V: TRBV5-1; J: TRBJ1-2; CDR3: CASSVGTPDGYTF; DNA: TGCGCCAGCAGCGTAGGGACCCCAGACGGCTACACCTTC
size: few; D: -; V: TRBV7-2; J: TRBJ1-5; CDR3: CASSLRSGDPQHF; DNA: TGTGCCAGCAGCTTACGGTCAGGAGATCCCCAGCATTTT
size: -; D: TRBD2; V: TRBV20-1; J: TRBJ2-3; CDR3: CSASVTSGTDTQYF; DNA: TGCAGTGCTAGCGTTACTAGCGGCACAGATACGCAGTATTTT
size: few; D: -; V: TRBV5-1; J: TRBJ2-2; CDR3: CASSPDRTGGELFF; DNA: TGCGCCAGCAGCCCAGACCGAACGGGCGGGGAGCTGTTTTTT
size: few; D: -; V: TRBV5-6; J: TRBJ2-6; CDR3: CASSTSSGANVLTF; DNA: TGTGCCAGCAGCACGTCCTCTGGGGCCAACGTCCTGACTTTC
size: -; D: -; V: TRBV9; J: TRBJ2-5; CDR3: CASSDLQGGETQYF; DNA: TGTGCCAGCAGCGACCTACAGGGGGGGGAGACCCAGTACTTC
size: -; D: TRBD2; V: TRBV5-1; J: TRBJ2-1; CDR3: CASSLVLAVNEQFF; DNA: TGCGCCAGCAGCTTGGTGCTAGCGGTCAATGAGCAGTTCTTC
size: few; D: -; V: TRBV9; J: TRBJ2-5; CDR3: CASSEYGLVRETQYF; DNA: TGTGCCAGCAGCGAGTACGGGCTTGTAAGGGAGACCCAGTACTTC
size: -; D: -; V: TRBV3-1; J: TRBJ1-1; CDR3: CASSQGTRNTEAFF; DNA: TGTGCCAGCAGCCAAGGGACACGGAACACTGAAGCTTTCTTT
size: many; D: TRBD1; V: TRBV12-3/TRBV12-4; J: TRBJ1-5; CDR3: CASSGTGGQPQHF; DNA: TGTGCCAGCAGCGGGACAGGGGGTCAGCCCCAGCATTTT
size: few; D: TRBD2; V: TRBV5-1; J: TRBJ2-7; CDR3: CASSAGGSDYEQYF; DNA: TGCGCCAGCAGCGCCGGGGGGAGTGACTACGAGCAGTACTTC
size: many; D: TRBD1; V: TRBV18; J: TRBJ2-7; CDR3: CASSPDRGPYEQYF; DNA: TGTGCCAGCTCACCGGACAGGGGCCCCTACGAGCAGTACTTC
size: -; D: -; V: TRBV29-1; J: TRBJ2-1; CDR3: CSAFGVYNEQFF; DNA: TGCAGCGCGTTTGGGGTCTACAATGAGCAGTTCTTC
size: -; D: -; V: TRBV5-1; J: TRBJ2-3; CDR3: CASSFVGGQTSTDTQYF; DNA: TGCGCCAGCAGCTTTGTGGGGGGGCAAACTAGCACAGATACGCAGTATTTT
size: -; D: -; V: TRBV4-1; J: TRBJ1-5; CDR3: CASSQVRGPSNQPQHF; DNA: TGCGCCAGCAGCCAAGTGCGGGGACCGAGCAATCAGCCCCAGCATTTT
size: few; D: -; V: TRBV5-1; J: TRBJ2-3; CDR3: CASSLMGGTSTDTQYF; DNA: TGCGCCAGCAGCTTGATGGGCGGGACCAGCACAGATACGCAGTATTTT
size: few; D: TRBD2; V: TRBV4-2; J: TRBJ2-7; CDR3: CASSPGTSGTYEQYF; DNA: TGTGCCAGCAGCCCGGGGACTAGCGGTACCTACGAGCAGTACTTC
size: -; D: -; V: TRBV6-5; J: TRBJ1-6; CDR3: CASSYAPPGNQSPLHF; DNA: TGTGCCAGCAGTTACGCCCCCCCGGGGAACCAGTCACCCCTCCACTTT
size: many; D: -; V: TRBV12-3/TRBV12-4; J: TRBJ1-2; CDR3: CASSLLGDYGYTF; DNA: TGTGCCAGCAGTTTATTGGGGGACTATGGCTACACCTTC
size: -; D: -; V: TRBV7-2; J: TRBJ1-5; CDR3: CASSPLGGNQPQHF; DNA: TGTGCCAGCAGCCCCCTTGGGGGAAATCAGCCCCAGCATTTT
size: -; D: TRBD2; V: TRBV5-6; J: TRBJ2-1; CDR3: CASSLPGLALFF; DNA: TGTGCCAGCAGCTTACCGGGACTAGCCCTGTTCTTC
size: many; D: -; V: TRBV5-1; J: TRBJ1-1; CDR3: CASSSSRGVAFF; DNA: TGCGCCAGCAGCTCGTCCCGGGGTGTGGCTTTCTTT
size: -; D: TRBD1; V: TRBV20-1; J: TRBJ1-6; CDR3: CSARETGGWNSPLHF; DNA: TGCAGTGCTAGAGAAACAGGGGGCTGGAATTCACCCCTCCACTTT
size: many; D: -; V: TRBV12-3/TRBV12-4; J: TRBJ1-2; CDR3: CAIVSPGSYGYTF; DNA: TGTGCCATCGTCTCCCCAGGATCCTATGGCTACACCTTC
size: -; D: -; V: TRBV25-1; J: TRBJ1-2; CDR3: CASSDRDGPYGYTF; DNA: TGTGCCAGCAGTGACCGGGACGGTCCCTATGGCTACACCTTC
size: many; D: TRBD1; V: TRBV5-1; J: TRBJ1-1; CDR3: CASSLDRGNTEAFF; DNA: TGCGCCAGCAGCCTGGACAGGGGAAACACTGAAGCTTTCTTT
size: -; D: TRBD1; V: TRBV12-3/TRBV12-4; J: TRBJ1-2; CDR3: CASSSGQGVGYTF; DNA: TGTGCCAGCAGTTCTGGACAGGGGGTAGGCTACACCTTC
size: few; D: TRBD2; V: TRBV29-1; J: TRBJ2-2; CDR3: CSVASGTTNTGELFF; DNA: TGCAGCGTTGCTAGCGGGACTACGAACACCGGGGAGCTGTTTTTT
size: few; D: -; V: TRBV9; J: TRBJ1-4; CDR3: CASSEGEKLFF; DNA: TGTGCCAGCAGCGAGGGGGAAAAACTGTTTTTT
size: -; D: TRBD1; V: TRBV7-2; J: TRBJ2-5; CDR3: CASSRRTGKGTQYF; DNA: TGTGCCAGCAGCCGACGGACAGGGAAAGGGACCCAGTACTTC
size: -; D: -; V: TRBV5-5; J: TRBJ1-6; CDR3: CASSLGTGSPLHF; DNA: TGTGCCAGCAGCTTGGGCACCGGTTCACCCCTCCACTTT
size: few; D: TRBD2; V: TRBV29-1; J: TRBJ2-7; CDR3: CSAYGLAGSYEQYF; DNA: TGCAGCGCCTATGGACTAGCGGGTTCCTACGAGCAGTACTTC
size: many; D: -; V: TRBV10-3; J: TRBJ2-7; CDR3: CAISDRGVSLSYEQYF; DNA: TGTGCCATCAGTGATAGGGGTGTCTCACTCTCCTACGAGCAGTACTTC
size: few; D: TRBD1; V: TRBV7-2; J: TRBJ2-7; CDR3: CASSSRQGNYEQYF; DNA: TGTGCCAGCAGCTCGAGACAGGGGAACTACGAGCAGTACTTC
size: -; D: -; V: TRBV3-1; J: TRBJ2-5; CDR3: CASNTGTGETQYF; DNA: TGTGCCAGCAACACAGGGACCGGGGAGACCCAGTACTTC
size: -; D: -; V: TRBV7-9; J: TRBJ2-5; CDR3: CASGAETQYF; DNA: TGTGCCAGCGGGGCAGAGACCCAGTACTTC
size: few; D: -; V: TRBV12-3/TRBV12-4; J: TRBJ1-2; CDR3: CASSLASRYTF; DNA: TGTGCCAGCAGTTTAGCGTCTCGCTACACCTTC
size: -; D: -; V: TRBV20-1; J: TRBJ2-7; CDR3: CSARAPNSYEQYF; DNA: TGCAGTGCTAGAGCCCCTAATTCCTACGAGCAGTACTTC
size: -; D: TRBD1; V: TRBV12-3/TRBV12-4; J: TRBJ1-2; CDR3: CASTYRQGQYGYTF; DNA: TGTGCCAGCACTTACCGACAGGGGCAATATGGCTACACCTTC
size: -; D: TRBD2; V: TRBV3-1; J: TRBJ2-4; CDR3: CASSQGTSGAKNIQYF; DNA: TGTGCCAGCAGCCAAGGGACTAGCGGAGCCAAAAACATTCAGTACTTC
size: few; D: TRBD1; V: TRBV19; J: TRBJ1-5; CDR3: CASGQGTRPQHF; DNA: TGTGCCAGTGGACAGGGCACTCGGCCCCAGCATTTT
size: few; D: TRBD1; V: TRBV12-3/TRBV12-4; J: TRBJ2-2; CDR3: CASSLHRTGNTGELFF; DNA: TGTGCCAGCAGCCTACACCGGACAGGGAACACCGGGGAGCTGTTTTTT
size: few; D: TRBD1; V: TRBV20-1; J: TRBJ2-7; CDR3: CSASKTGQIYEQYF; DNA: TGCAGTGCTAGTAAGACAGGGCAAATTTACGAGCAGTACTTC
size: -; D: TRBD1; V: TRBV6-5; J: TRBJ1-1; CDR3: CASSYLETGGRREAFF; DNA: TGTGCCAGCAGTTACTTGGAGACAGGGGGCAGGCGTGAAGCTTTCTTT
size: -; D: -; V: TRBV2; J: TRBJ2-5; CDR3: CASSDRGLVKETQYF; DNA: TGTGCCAGCAGTGACCGGGGATTAGTAAAAGAGACCCAGTACTTC
size: few; D: -; V: TRBV4-1; J: TRBJ1-2; CDR3: CASSQDPTYGYTF; DNA: TGCGCCAGCAGCCAAGATCCGACCTATGGCTACACCTTC
size: -; D: TRBD1; V: TRBV7-9; J: TRBJ1-1; CDR3: CASSLGGTAEAFF; DNA: TGTGCCAGCAGCTTAGGAGGGACAGCCGAAGCTTTCTTT